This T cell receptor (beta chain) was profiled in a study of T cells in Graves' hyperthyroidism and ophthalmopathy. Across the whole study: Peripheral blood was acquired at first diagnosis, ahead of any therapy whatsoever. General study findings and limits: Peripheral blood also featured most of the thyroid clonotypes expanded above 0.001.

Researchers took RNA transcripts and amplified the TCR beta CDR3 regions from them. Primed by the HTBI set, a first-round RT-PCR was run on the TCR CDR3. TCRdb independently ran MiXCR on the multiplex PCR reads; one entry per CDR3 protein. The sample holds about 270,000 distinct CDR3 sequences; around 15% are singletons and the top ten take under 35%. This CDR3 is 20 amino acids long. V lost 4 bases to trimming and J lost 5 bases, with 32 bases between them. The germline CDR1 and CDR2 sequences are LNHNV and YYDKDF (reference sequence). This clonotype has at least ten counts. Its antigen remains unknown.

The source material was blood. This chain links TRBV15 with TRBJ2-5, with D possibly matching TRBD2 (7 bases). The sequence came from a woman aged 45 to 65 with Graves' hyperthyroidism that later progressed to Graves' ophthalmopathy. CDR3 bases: TGTGCCACCAGCACAAGGGGGGGACTCTCATCTTTGCCGACCTTGGAGACCCAGTACTTC. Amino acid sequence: CATSTRGGLSSLPTLETQYF.